This record concerns one T cell receptor beta chain sequence. Only in-frame clones appear in the TCRdb table, and some are missing; sequencing was by immunoSEQ multiplex PCR. The sample yields around 80,000 clones, around 94% seen once. This sample stems from a study of technical replicates of blood from several donors. The CDR3 extends over 14 amino acids. V lost 0 bases and J lost 2, with 7 bases in between. Germline CDR1 SGHNT, CDR2 YENEEA. The chain employs TRBV11-3 and TRBJ1-2, with D tentatively TRBD1 (6 bases). The sample consisted of T cells isolated from PBMCs. The receptor was isolated from a human donor in good health. CDR3 DNA sequence: TGTGCCAGCAGCTTAGATAGGGGGAACTATGGCTACACCTTC. Its protein product is CASSLDRGNYGYTF.